This is a list of T cell receptor beta chains from one sample in a study of blood T cell repertoires in COVID-19. Assay: immunoSEQ multiplex PCR; the TCRdb copy retains only in-frame clones and omits some. The data hold fewer than 60,000 clones, with approximately 88% observed a single time. The material sequenced was peripheral blood. These receptors were collected from a human donor with active COVID-19. The donor label of this sample is uncertain. Both conserved end residues are part of each CDR3.

>TRBV4-1
CASSQSNGGAGDTQYF
>TRBV1
CTSSQLNRGGTGELFF
>TRBV3-1/TRBV3-2
CASSPGGRRETDTQYF
>TRBV6-5
CASSTGTALYEQYF
>TRBV19
CASSISGSIVGNQPQHF
>TRBV3-1/TRBV3-2
CASSQVGGSYEQYF
>TRBV5-1
CASSPGMLNTEAFF
>TRBV12-3/TRBV12-4
CASSPEGAVAFF
>TRBV11-2
CASSPTGGREELFF
>TRBV5-1
CASSHRTGTDEQFF
>TRBV2
CASSGDGTKTDTQYF
>TRBV7-2
CASSLEGGTGLYEKLFF
>TRBV15
CATSRDQGQPQHF
>TRBV5-6
CASSRYLMTGGKDEQFF
>TRBV28
CASSPTSGRGSYEQYF
>TRBV2
CASSASGTGELFF
>TRBV7-6
CASSLAWGLANTIYF
>TRBV7-9
CASSSPGLARPEQFF
>TRBV5-1
CASSTGQGGTYNEQFF
>TRBV12-3/TRBV12-4
CASSLRANTEAFF
>TRBV7-9
CASSSDRAHETQYF
>TRBV6-5
CASSPTGNTEAFF
>TRBV4-2
CASSPEREAGNEQFF
>TRBV6-5
CASSAAHRNTIYF
>TRBV9
CASSVDGLAPSEQYF
>TRBV7-8
CASSRNSDRGLETQYF
>TRBV11-3
CASSLQYSDTQYF
>TRBV14
CASSRQGFLTDTQYF
>TRBV5-1
CASSRTGIQDTQYF
>TRBV6-1
CASSEARREPYGYTF
>TRBV18
CASSPPGTGGTEAFF
>TRBV30
CAWSVPGWAGELFF
>TRBV19
CAMPGGPVYNEQFF
>TRBV18
CASSPLDSQKHYGYTF
>TRBV4-1
CASSQEVPQGGIGNTIYF
>TRBV7-9
CASSWDTYSYNEQFF
>TRBV24-1
CATSDPLHNQPQHF
>TRBV27
CASSPDSYPIQETQYF
>TRBV28
CASSPSGTGTNSYEQYF
>TRBV5-1
CASSPTSYSYNEQFF
>TRBV4-1
CASSQGPPRGEQFF
>TRBV4-1
CASSLLGGWPQHF
>TRBV23-1
CASSQSGQTYSNQPQHF
>TRBV5-4
CASSPTGGPRPEDF
>TRBV7-9
CASSLGYGTSAYEQYF
>TRBV29-1
CGHGGSGAGELFF
>TRBV18
CASSQDRGETQYF
>TRBV21-1
CASSNRTSGGANQETQYF
>TRBV5-1
CASSRGTTSGSYNEQFF
>TRBV29-1
CSTGDVGGYTF
>TRBV10-1
CASSVGGENEQFF
>TRBV27
CASSLRGGHTEAFF
>TRBV30
CAWSVQAGRTEAFF
>TRBV10-3
CAAGGGRGSDEQYF
>TRBV9
CASSAGTGLNNEQFF
>TRBV7-2
CASSLVAADEKLFF
>TRBV18
CASSQNSRETQYF
>TRBV3-1/TRBV3-2
CASSQAQGRNQPQHF